Below are 11 T cell receptor beta chains sequenced from a single sample in a study of T cell repertoires in cytomegalovirus infection. Antigens for these TCRs are unknown. In TCRdb, the reads were re-called with MiXCR into one record per CDR3 protein. Counted here are 110,000 to 150,000 distinct CDR3 sequences, about 31% occurring once; the ten biggest clones make up about 56%. This sample comprised CD8+ T cells from cultured PBMCs, obtained from culture after CMV antigen stimulation. The receptors stem from a human donor in good health (CMV status not recorded). Some clones in this sample may be carry-over from other donors' samples.

This clonotype has a handful of counts. CDR3 in DNA: TGTGCCAGCAGTTGGGGTTCCTCCACCGGGGAGCTGTTTTTT. Encoded protein: CASSWGSSTGELFF. The gene calls are TRBV27 and TRBJ2-2, with D hard to call. Trimming stripped 4 bases from V and 4 bases from J, with 10 bases between. Germline V gene data show CDR1 as MNHEY and CDR2 as SMNVEV (reference sequence). CDR3 length equals 14 residues.

This clonotype was seen only a few times. V and J are TRBV7-6 and TRBJ1-2, with unresolved D. V was cut by 0 bases and J by 1 base, with 15 bases left in between. Germline CDR1 is SGHVS and CDR2 is FNYEAQ. This CDR3 has 17 amino acids. CDR3: CASSLADRQVHNYGYTF. CDR3 DNA sequence: TGTGCCAGCAGCTTAGCTGATCGACAAGTCCATAACTATGGCTACACCTTC.

This clonotype was detected only a few times. The rearrangement joins TRBV7-3 to TRBJ1-1; D might be TRBD1 (5 bases). This CDR3 spans 13 amino acids. Germline V gene lookup returns CDR1 SGHTA and CDR2 FQGTGA. Trimming left V 4 bases short and J 4 bases short, with 10 bases between. The CDR3 DNA reads TGTGCCAGCAGCTCCTATGGGGGCACTGAAGCTTTCTTT. This translates into CASSSYGGTEAFF.

CDR3 DNA sequence: TGCAGTGCCATGACTAGACCCAGTGGCACAGATACGCAGTATTTT. Translating it yields CSAMTRPSGTDTQYF. V is TRBV20-1 and J is TRBJ2-3; a weak D match, TRBD2 (6 bases). V was shortened by 6 bases and J by 1 base, with 17 bases between the two germline ends. The germline V gene has CDR1 DFQATT and CDR2 SNEGSKA (reference sequence). The CDR3 extends over 15 amino acids.

The V gene is TRBV20-1, the J gene TRBJ2-4; no firm D call. The CDR3 covers 14 residues. Deletions cut 3 bases from V and 0 bases from J, with 9 bases between. CDR1 and CDR2 from the germline V gene are DFQATT and SNEGSKA (reference sequence). In DNA, the CDR3 is TGCAGTGCTAGCGGGTCGTTAGCCAAAAACATTCAGTACTTC. Its protein product is CSASGSLAKNIQYF.

The CDR3 here is CASTGGRDTQYF. Here the CDR3 DNA reads TGTGCCAGCACCGGGGGGAGAGATACGCAGTATTTT. The chain is built from TRBV7-9 and TRBJ2-3; 7 bases map to TRBD2. Germline V gives CDR1 SEHNR, CDR2 FQNEAQ (reference sequence). The trim removed 7 bases at V and 5 bases at J, leaving 3 bases unmatched. The CDR3 extends over 12 amino acids.

This clonotype was seen more than once but under ten times. The chain combines TRBV27 with TRBJ1-4; D possibly corresponds to TRBD1 (5 bases). This CDR3 is built from 12 residues. Per germline, CDR1 MNHEY and CDR2 SMNVEV (reference sequence). The V end lost 6 bases, the J end lost 11 bases, and 13 bases lay between the germline ends. In DNA form, the CDR3 reads TGTGCCAGCAGCCCCCAGGGAGGGAAACTGTTTTTT. It yields the protein CASSPQGGKLFF.

This clonotype has more than one count but fewer than ten. V gene TRBV2 combines with J gene TRBJ2-1; 9 nucleotides agree with TRBD1. J lost 8 bases, V lost 5 bases, and 10 bases had no gene match. CDR3 length equals 15 residues. CDR1 is SNHLY and CDR2 is FYNNEI in the germline V gene. DNA for the CDR3: TGTGCCAGCAGTCTCACAGGGGGCCCGCGGGATGAGCAGTTCTTC. This translates into CASSLTGGPRDEQFF.

The sample holds many counts of this clonotype. V gene TRBV7-6 combines with J gene TRBJ2-3; perhaps TRBD2 as D (5 bases). The germline CDR1 and CDR2 sequences are SGHVS and FNYEAQ. The CDR3 has 15 residues. Deletions cut 1 base from V and 4 bases from J, with 12 bases between. CDR3 sequence reads: CASSLDSGRSDTQYF. The CDR3 DNA is TGTGCCAGCAGCTTAGACAGCGGTCGGTCAGATACGCAGTATTTT.

This clonotype was counted ten times or more. V gene TRBV7-8 combines with J gene TRBJ2-1; TRBD2 is a possible D gene (6 bases). Trimming left V 0 bases short and J 3 bases short, with 12 bases between. CDR3 length: 16 residues. CDR1 is SGHVS and CDR2 is FQNEAQ in the germline V gene. In DNA form, the CDR3 reads TGTGCCAGCAGCTTAGCATCGGGGGACTTCTACAATGAGCAGTTCTTC. This translates into CASSLASGDFYNEQFF.

This clonotype occurred many times. This chain links TRBV11-2 with TRBJ1-4; the D is unclear. The CDR3 runs 14 residues. Germline V gene data show CDR1 as SGHAT and CDR2 as FQNNGV. Between the trimmed V and J ends, which lost 1 base and 7 bases, there was a span of 10 bases. The CDR3: CASSLAGVGEKLFF. The DNA for the CDR3 is TGTGCCAGCAGCTTAGCCGGTGTCGGTGAAAAACTGTTTTTT.